This T cell receptor beta chain was profiled in a study of PD-1 blockade in classical Hodgkin lymphoma. Study at large: Nivolumab was given intravenously to patients at 3 mg/kg every 2 weeks.

As to time point: cycle 4 day 1 (C4D1), after less than 7 weeks of nivolumab. Each patient relapsed following autologous stem cell transplantation, and prior brentuximab vedotin exposure differed. V was clipped by 4 bases and J by 5 bases, with 9 bases between them. The CDR3 is 13 residues long. The V gene's germline CDR1 is MNHEY and CDR2 SMNVEV (reference sequence). As to this clone: Its cognate antigen is unknown.

Data came from immunoSEQ multiplex PCR; TCRdb stores just in-frame clones and leaves some out. The sample lists about 33,000 clones, approximately 65% occurring once. General observations from the study: By C4D1 there was a significant rise in CD4+ TCR diversity but not in CD8+ TCR diversity. Repertoire difference causes, possibly disease activity or prior therapy, remain undefined.

This TCR was recovered from a human donor with classical Hodgkin lymphoma. The gene calls are TRBV27 and TRBJ1-5; D unclear. Sample: peripheral blood mononuclear cells (PBMCs), taken before the fourth cycle of nivolumab. CDR3 region: CASSYGGDQPQHF. The CDR3 DNA sequence: TGTGCCAGCAGTTACGGTGGGGATCAGCCCCAGCATTTT.